The T cell receptor (beta chain) under discussion was sequenced for a study of beta chain features in type 1 diabetes. Central memory, naive, regulatory and stem cell-like memory CD4+ cells were sorted by CD45RO/CCR7/CD25/CD127/CD95/CD27. Note on this clone: Its target is not known.

Broader study findings: There was a moderate but significant shortening of TCRB CDR3s in all four CD4+ subsets of Type 1 diabetes patients.

V shed 6 bases and J 4 bases; nucleotides not matched to a gene: 8. This CDR3 comprises 15 residues. Per the germline V gene, CDR1 is SGHDN and CDR2 is FVKESK. The isolated RNA, all of it, was reverse transcribed, so expressed TCRB transcripts were what got sequenced. The table came from immunoSEQ multiplex PCR; TCRdb's copy has only in-frame clones and leaves some out. The sample lists a few hundred thousand clones; approximately 12% were seen once. The receptor comes from a woman between 18 and 29 years old with type 1 diabetes. Sample: naive CD4+ T cells from blood. The rearrangement uses TRBV14 and TRBJ2-2; 7 bases are shared with TRBD1. The CDR3 spells CASRPTGSGTGELFF. The CDR3, as DNA: TGTGCCAGCAGACCGACAGGGTCGGGCACCGGGGAGCTGTTTTTT.